What follows is one T cell receptor (beta chain) and its context. Its specific antigen is unknown. No much larger clone exists at a distance of one base, and base qualities are not known. Enrolling through a virtual design, the prospective study's participants ranged in age from roughly 18 to 100 years and lived across more than 20 United States geographic areas. In the prospective study, cohorts were assigned on the basis of participant-reported clinical history obtained from a screening survey and a study questionnaire. Recovered participants in ImmuneRACE Cohort 3 were defined by two consecutive negative NP/OP PCR tests, clearance by a healthcare professional, or resolution of symptoms. In the prospective study, whole blood, serum and a nasopharyngeal or oropharyngeal swab were collected from each participant by mobile phlebotomists. Prospective study participants could optionally give additional blood draws and questionnaires over a roughly two-month period. Prospective study blood samples were shipped either frozen or at room temperature before DNA extraction.

Trimming accounts for 5 bases at V and 4 bases at J, while the number of junction bases matched to no gene is 13. CDR1 and CDR2 were assigned from the germline V gene as MNHEY and SVGEGT. The CDR3 measures 17 amino acids from cysteine to phenylalanine. The sequence is cut down to CDR3 DNA, 51 bases in frame from base 1. The record originates from a study of blood T cell repertoires in COVID-19 (dated by TCRdb to about 2020). Regarding the complete study: Samples from collaborators originated in the United States, Italy and Spain and spanned both the acute and convalescent phases of COVID-19. Subjects who had been exposed to COVID-19, were actively infected with it, or had recovered from it provided the deeply sampled blood TCRbeta repertoires that made up the dataset. Samples were obtained from the ongoing ImmuneRACE study (first 160 participants) and from 1,200 or so subjects provided by 6 global collaborators. The repertoires were released in a freely available public database intended as a resource for research on the immune response to SARS-CoV-2. Nearly every sample came with metadata listing a de-identified subject ID, COVID-19 status, age in years and sex. The prospective study material was composed of cDNA or gDNA derived from T cells, B-cell-depleted T cells, or PBMCs. Where available, HLA class I and class II types were obtained from metadata supplied by the sample provider rather than from assay-based typing.

Overall results and qualifications from the work: The quantity of clinical and demographic metadata differed by source and by participant and was supplied without curation.

TCRbeta CDR3 regions were amplified from genomic DNA by means of the immunoSEQ Assay, a bias-controlled multiplex PCR. Per the original workflow: The number of nucleated cells in each sample was estimated by amplification of reference gene primers within the assay. To quantify the absolute abundance of each unique TCRbeta CDR3 rearrangement, sequence reads were collapsed and filtered. Productive Simpson clonality was computed per sample as the square root of Simpson's diversity index over productive rearrangements. TCRdb's version of the immuneACCESS table is confined to in-frame rearrangements and falls short of the full clone set. An unresolved V gene accounts for under half of the shortfall where checked; the remainder is of unknown origin. For V, J and clone size, that table is used; D and trimming come from the DNA. The sample table records roughly 190,000 clones; 70% to 90% of these occur just once. The ten largest make up about 0.8% of the sample.

The origin of this receptor is a woman between 18 and 30 years old who had recovered from COVID-19. Sequenced: PBMCs or T cells enriched from blood (not recorded which). The chain joins TRBV6-2 or TRBV6-3 to TRBJ1-5; TRBD1 agrees with 8 junctional bases. This receptor carries the CDR3 CASSGRGLGVRNQPQHF. The sequenced DNA is TGTGCCAGCAGTGGCAGGGGGCTGGGGGTTAGGAATCAGCCCCAGCATTTT.